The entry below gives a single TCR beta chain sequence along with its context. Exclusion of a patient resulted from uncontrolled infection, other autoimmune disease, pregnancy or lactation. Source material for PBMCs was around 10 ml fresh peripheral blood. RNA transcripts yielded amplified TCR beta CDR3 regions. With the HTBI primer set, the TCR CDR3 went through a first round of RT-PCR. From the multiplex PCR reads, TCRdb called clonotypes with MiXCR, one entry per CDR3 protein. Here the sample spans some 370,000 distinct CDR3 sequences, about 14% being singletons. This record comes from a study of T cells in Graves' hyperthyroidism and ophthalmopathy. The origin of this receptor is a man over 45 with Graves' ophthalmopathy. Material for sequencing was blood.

CDR3 loop: CATSGNGGGGYNEQFF. In nucleotides, the CDR3 is TGTGCCACCAGTGGCAACGGGGGGGGGGGATACAATGAGCAGTTCTTC. The rearrangement joins TRBV24-1 to TRBJ2-1; 8 nucleotides match TRBD2. The CDR3 consists of 16 residues. Looked up from germline, CDR1 is KGHDR and CDR2 is SFDVKD. J was trimmed by 4 bases and V by 5 bases; bases with no gene match: 9.